This T cell receptor (beta chain) originates from a study of cytomegalovirus exposure and HLA in healthy donors (dated by TCRdb to 2016 to 2017). The study in broad terms: An earlier analysis of 587 of the donors reported about 300 Gb of sequence data and 95 million to 140 million unique TCR beta sequences obtained from some 170 million T cells. HLA typing covered class I and class II loci at four-digit resolution. The number of typed donors differed by locus: about 620-640 for A, B, C, DRB1 and DQB1; 500 to 550 for DQA1; approximately 600 for DPA1; and around 470 for DPB1. The study profiled the T cell repertoires of 550 to 700 subjects by immunosequencing and related them to cytomegalovirus serostatus. Of the 300 to 450 genotyped donors, over 70% fell in the genetic ancestry cluster associated with self-reported Caucasian donors. Donor age, sex, ethnicity and CMV serostatus were collected together with the repertoire data. In addition to the first cohort of about 650 subjects, a separate validation cohort of about 120 different subjects was used. The later analysis used no new phenotypic data to find candidate immune exposures, relying instead on TCR beta sequences and their occurrence across donors. High-throughput TCR immunosequencing, statistical association of individual TCRs with disease status, and machine learning were combined to predict cytomegalovirus infection status. Because of strong linkage in the cohort, roughly five DR-DQ haplotypes were treated as single units for association and clustering. A later genetic analysis used genome-wide SNP genotypes for about 65% of the roughly 700 donors, treating that subset as a discovery cohort. In an earlier analysis of roughly 540 of the donors, high-throughput TCR beta sequencing was used to judge whether each TCR beta V gene segment behaved as functional or pseudogenic. A later analysis re-examined previously published TCR beta repertoires from just over 650 donors and added high-resolution HLA genotyping to investigate patterns of TCR occurrence. An early release that covered approximately 600 HLA-typed donors contained 250 to 350 gigabases of sequencing data and around 80 million unique TCR sequences. The study aimed to test whether signatures of past pathogen exposure could be identified by cataloging public T cell receptors. Across about 380 genotyped donors of the cohort, an average of about 240,000 unique TCR beta nucleotide sequences per donor were sequenced, and roughly 17% of those sequences were non-productive. All discovery cohort repertoires had been generated using a single sequencing platform.

Library construction relied on the immunoSEQ multiplex PCR assay. For the multiplex PCR, a mixture combining 60 forward primers for TCR Vbeta segments and 13 reverse primers for TCR Jbeta segments was used. The CDR3 region of rearranged TCR beta genes was amplified from genomic DNA by a multiplex PCR assay. Amplified TCR beta libraries were sequenced as 87-base-pair reads on the Illumina HiSeq System. Regarding the original processing steps: In a later analysis, 77 million or so unique TCR beta chains were counted across the 500 to 850 repertoires, and approximately 11 million of these chains were shared by at least two donors. A nearest-neighbor algorithm error-corrected the raw reads and collapsed the reads into unique sequences, merging closely related sequences to remove PCR and sequencing errors. CDR3 sequences were aligned to IMGT reference sequences to assign V, D and J gene segments. For a sequence to be retained, a match of at least six nucleotides was required to both a V gene segment and a J gene segment. Rearrangements were called productive when the CDR3 lacked stop codons and stayed in frame with V and J; all others were non-productive. CDR3 was defined according to IMGT convention as the region running from the second conserved V-encoded cysteine to the conserved J-encoded phenylalanine. The earlier analysis of fewer than 750 of the donors excluded sequences that lacked an unambiguous match to a single V gene segment. In an earlier analysis of approximately 590 of the donors, a V segment was called functional when productive rearrangements were above 56.7%, and segregating when the standard deviation between donors exceeded 5%. To diagnose cytomegalovirus status from the catalog of TCR beta chain sequences, a statistical classification framework was built. A later analysis assigned V and J genes by comparing TCR nucleotide sequences with IMGT/GENE-DB human TR gene sequences. Using the TCRdist pipeline, a later analysis assigned CDR3 sequences along with most-parsimonious VDJ recombination scenarios. In a later analysis, each TCR beta chain was defined by its CDR3 amino acid sequence together with its V-gene family, and reads without a unique V-gene family were excluded. A later analysis removed 550 to 700 highly shared, low-generation-probability nucleotide sequences to deal with suspected cross-contamination and a sequencing artifact. In a later analysis, a clonal expansion index for each public chain was calculated from normalized within-repertoire ranks of inferred template counts. In a later analysis, generation probabilities were computed using a VDJ recombination model fitted to out-of-frame rearrangements, and the results were checked against IGoR. In a later analysis, hypergeometric tests were used to score TCR-TCR, TCR-HLA and TCR-CMV co-occurrence, with a repertoire-size bias correction applied to TCR pairs. False discovery rates were estimated in a later analysis by permuting HLA or CMV assignments 20 times. In a later analysis, co-occurring TCRs were grouped using DBSCAN, and TCRdist sequence similarity was added for clustering within HLA-allele-positive subsets. For co-occurrence clustering, repertoires with fewer than 30,000 or more than 120,000 public chains were excluded, along with a handful of repertoires with anomalous nucleotide sharing. Drawn from immuneACCESS, this table holds only the in-frame rearrangements with V and J called that TCRdb kept. Clones are partly lost; checked studies trace under half to an unresolved V gene and leave the rest unexplained. V, J and clone size are those of that table, while D and trimming were read from the DNA. The sample data list tens of thousands of clones, and 60% to 80% of these were observed just once. About 14% of the sample is in the top ten clones.

This clone was counted a single time. The antigen this receptor binds is unknown. The input lacks base qualities; no much larger clone sits a single base away. Paper-wide results and their limitations: In an earlier analysis of approximately 590 of the donors, most TCR beta V segments appeared in productive rearrangements about 87% or about 30% of the time, broadly matching IMGT annotations. A cluster of highly shared sequence variants was judged likely to be a technical artifact of the sequencing pipeline. When HLA alleles, especially DR and DQ, strongly co-occurred, TCR associations were difficult to assign to individual alleles. According to a later analysis, most CMV-associated TCR beta chains appeared to be HLA-restricted, and the HLA associations seemed to be driven largely by CMV exposure. Correlated functional status among segregating V segments might be attributable to linkage disequilibrium, but an unknown experimental factor could not be ruled out. A further reported finding was that TCR beta sequences accurately predicted the HLA-A and HLA-B alleles for most subjects in the first cohort. Specific HLA alleles were associated with 15,000 to 20,000 TCR beta sequences at a false discovery rate of 0.05 in a later analysis. Because some donors lacked HLA typing at each locus, the association tests relied only on the typed subset. Compared with the 666-donor mean, donors in an Asian-associated ancestry cluster had fewer N-insertions in productive TCRs, according to a later genetic analysis. In a later analysis, HLA-associated TCR beta chains were found to be more clonally expanded and to have lower generation probabilities than equally common non-associated chains. A later analysis found that TCR association rates varied across HLA loci, with DRB1 alleles showing the most associated TCRs and HLA-C alleles the fewest. The cohort was sequenced for TCR beta chains only, and without alpha or paired-chain data the features that could be detected were limited. A later genetic analysis associated a missense DCLRE1C variant with V-gene and J-gene trimming of TCR beta chains, and an independent cohort replicated the association. The authors suggested that the approach could potentially be generalized to other disease states and immunological phenotypes. In both the original and validation cohorts, the classifier was reported to diagnose cytomegalovirus status with high specificity and sensitivity. A later analysis reported that several top co-occurrence clusters appeared linked to parvovirus B19, influenza, CMV and Epstein-Barr virus. The earlier analysis of some 560 of the donors excluded approximately 17 rarely observed V segments, including chromosome 9 orphons, because counts were too low. In vitro tests confirmed that a few of the cytomegalovirus-associated TCR beta chains recognize cytomegalovirus antigens. Across donors, most TCR sequences were observed very rarely, whereas some public TCRs were present in many individuals. The presence/absence analyses assumed that sequencing depth was roughly uniform across donors, and that assumption may not be true. A total of 150 to 200 TCR beta chains were listed by the study as associated with cytomegalovirus. CMV serostatus was the only immune exposure information available for the cohort.

The cohort consisted of 600 to 750 healthy bone marrow donors. All cohort members were sampled while nominally healthy, although unrecorded immune exposures were likely present. The donor was CMV seropositive and was included in the group of 250 to 300 seropositive cohort members. Every donor gave a peripheral blood sample, and the peripheral blood mononuclear cells from that sample were used for TCR beta sequencing. The Qiagen DNeasy Blood Extraction Kit was used to extract genomic DNA from the blood cell samples. This clonotype was sampled from a woman aged 45-60 years in good health and CMV-seropositive. Source material: PBMCs.

For the CDR3, the sequence is CASSPQTGGHGNTIYF. DNA sequence: TGTGCCAGCAGCCCCCAGACAGGGGGCCATGGAAACACCATATATTTT. The chain couples TRBV9 to TRBJ1-3; a stretch of 10 junction bases matches TRBD1. From its cysteine to its phenylalanine, the CDR3 spans 16 amino acids. Only the CDR3 portion is preserved as DNA: 48 bases, with reading frame beginning at the first base. The germline V end is reduced by 4 bases and the J end by 3 bases; junction bases left unmatched: 7. Taken from the germline V gene, the CDR1 and CDR2 loops are SGDLS and YYNGEE. The reference TRBV9 and TRBJ1-3 proteins fill in what lies around the CDR3, so the full variable domain reads DSGVTQTPKHLITATGQRVTLRCSPRSGDLSVYWYQQSLDQGLQFLIQYYNGEERAKGNILERFSAQQFPDLHSELNLSSLELGDSALYFCASSPQTGGHGNTIYFGEGSWLTVV.